What follows are 26 T cell receptor beta chains derived from one specimen sequenced in a study of T cells in Graves' hyperthyroidism and ophthalmopathy. Regions amplified from RNA transcripts were the TCR beta CDR3 regions. First-round RT-PCR targeting the TCR CDR3 was performed with the HTBI primer set. TCRdb independently ran MiXCR on the multiplex PCR reads; one entry per CDR3 protein. The sample has about 300,000 distinct CDR3 sequences, roughly 20% seen once. The sequencing sample was made of blood. The receptors come from a man in his fifties or sixties with Graves' ophthalmopathy.

In this sample, this clonotype turned up once. A much bigger clone sits one base away, suggesting this may be a read error. The chain joins TRBV20-1 to TRBJ1-2, with TRBD1 matching over 8 bases. With V trimmed by 5 bases and J by 4 bases, 6 bases remained unmatched. The germline gives CDR1 DFQATT, CDR2 SNEGSKA (reference sequence). The CDR3 runs to 13 residues. CDR3 coding DNA: TGCAGTGCTCCCCGGACAGGGAGCTATGGCTACACCTTC. This translates into CSAPRTGSYGYTF.

The rearrangement uses TRBV4-1 and TRBJ2-1; no clear D. The CDR3 consists of 17 residues. Germline lookup yields CDR1 MGHRA and CDR2 YSYEKL. V lost 1 base and J 0 bases, leaving 13 bases between the germline ends. In DNA, the CDR3 is TGCGCCAGCAGCCAAGTGATCGGGCAGCTCTCCTACAATGAGCAGTTCTTC. It is translated as CASSQVIGQLSYNEQFF.

This clonotype turned up a few times. The V gene is TRBV12-3 or TRBV12-4, the J gene TRBJ2-1; possible D gene TRBD2, 5 bases. The CDR3 totals 14 residues. V was clipped by 2 bases and J by 5 bases, with 10 bases between them. CDR3 DNA: TGTGCCAGCAGTTTATTCTCCGGGGACAATGAGCAGTTCTTC. Translating gives CASSLFSGDNEQFF.

This clonotype was seen a handful of times. The chain links TRBV30 to TRBJ2-7, with TRBD2 matching 14 bases. The junction had 4 bases not matched to a gene; V was cut back by 5 bases and J by 1 base. CDR3 length equals 15 residues. Germline V gene data show CDR1 as GTSNPN and CDR2 as SVGIG (reference sequence). CDR3 sequence: CAWLGLAGGSYEQYF. The CDR3, as DNA: TGTGCCTGGCTTGGACTAGCGGGAGGTTCCTACGAGCAGTACTTC.

The rearrangement uses TRBV5-1 and TRBJ1-5, with D unresolved. The CDR3 totals 15 residues. CDR1 and CDR2 (germline): SGHRS, YFSETQ. V lost 4 bases, J lost 3 bases, and 14 bases lay in between. As DNA, the CDR3 is TGCGCCAGCAGCCCGTCCGGGTCCCCCAATCAGCCCCAGCATTTT. Translating it yields CASSPSGSPNQPQHF. The whole variable domain, remainder taken from reference TRBV5-1 and TRBJ1-5, is KAGVTQTPRYLIKTRGQQVTLSCSPISGHRSVSWYQQTPGQGLQFLFEYFSETQRNKGNFPGRFSGRQFSNSRSEMNVSTLELGDSALYLCASSPSGSPNQPQHFGDGTRLSIL.

A note on this clonotype: The junction differs from germline at one of its ends, possibly a read error. The rearrangement links TRBV5-6 to TRBJ2-5; TRBD1 matches at 8 bases. Germline assignment: CDR1 SGHDT and CDR2 YYEEEE. CDR3 length: 16 amino acids. CDR3 sequence: CASSLLTGAYQETRYF. In DNA, the CDR3 is TGTGCCAGCAGCTTGTTGACAGGGGCGTACCAAGAGACCCGGTACTTC. The full variable domain, completed using reference TRBV5-6 and TRBJ2-5, is DAGVTQSPTHLIKTRGQQVTLRCSPKSGHDTVSWYQQALGQGPQFIFQYYEEEERQRGNFPDRFSGHQFPNYSSELNVNALLLGDSALYLCASSLLTGAYQETRYFGPGTRLLVL.

This clonotype was counted a few times. The chain joins TRBV28 to TRBJ2-1; 9 bases line up with TRBD2. Germline trimming cut 3 bases from V and 3 bases from J; bases unmatched to any gene: 12. In germline, CDR1 is MDHEN, CDR2 SYDVKM. The CDR3 is made up of 18 amino acids. Written as DNA, the CDR3 is TGTGCCAGCAGTTTGGGTCGCGGGAGGGCCTTGTTCTACAATGAGCAGTTCTTC. This codes for CASSLGRGRALFYNEQFF.

This clonotype was seen many times. This chain connects TRBV5-8 to TRBJ2-5; perhaps TRBD1 as D (6 bases). The CDR3 consists of 14 residues. Germline V gene sequence: CDR1 SGHTS, CDR2 YDEGEE. Trimming pared 4 bases from V and 2 bases from J, leaving 12 bases between. The CDR3 is CASSRGQLQETQYF. CDR3 in DNA: TGTGCCAGCAGCCGAGGACAGCTTCAAGAGACCCAGTACTTC. The whole variable domain, filled in from reference TRBV5-8 and TRBJ2-5, reads EAGVTQSPTHLIKTRGQQATLRCSPISGHTSVYWYQQALGLGLQFLLWYDEGEERNRGNFPPRFSGRQFPNYSSELNVNALELEDSALYLCASSRGQLQETQYFGPGTRLLVL.

This clonotype was recorded a few times. V and J are TRBV9 and TRBJ2-1; the D gene could be TRBD1 or TRBD2 (5 bases each). This CDR3 contains 14 residues. V was clipped by 3 bases and J by 5 bases, with 12 bases between them. Per germline, CDR1 SGDLS and CDR2 YYNGEE. The CDR3 sequence is CASSASGDHNEQFF. The CDR3 DNA reads as TGTGCCAGCAGCGCCTCCGGGGACCACAATGAGCAGTTCTTC.

The CDR3 DNA is TGTGCCAGCAGGTGGGACCCAATTCCTGGGGGTGAGCAGTTCTTC. This translates into CASRWDPIPGGEQFF. The V and J genes are TRBV6-1 and TRBJ2-1; D possibly uses TRBD1 or TRBD2 (5 bases each). V was pared by 6 bases and J by 9 bases, with 21 bases between. From germline, CDR1 is MNHNS and CDR2 SASEGT. The CDR3 totals 15 residues.

The genes are TRBV6-2 or TRBV6-3 and TRBJ1-4; D uncertain. V was cut by 2 bases and J by 3 bases, with 4 bases left in between. The V gene's germline CDR1 is MNHEY and CDR2 SVGEGT. This CDR3 comprises 13 residues. The CDR3 reads CASSYRANEKLFF. The CDR3, as DNA: TGTGCCAGCAGTTACAGGGCTAATGAAAAACTGTTTTTT.

This clonotype occurred many times. V usage is TRBV3-1 and J usage is TRBJ2-1; unclear D gene. Germline-derived CDR1 and CDR2 are LGHDT and YNNKEL (reference sequence). V lost 1 base to trimming and J lost 4 bases, with 5 bases between them. There are 13 residues in the CDR3. The DNA for the CDR3 is TGTGCCAGCAGCCAAGGACGGTACAATGAGCAGTTCTTC. This gives the protein CASSQGRYNEQFF.

V is TRBV4-1 and J is TRBJ2-7; D ambiguous. CDR1 is MGHRA, CDR2 YSYEKL, per germline. This CDR3 contains 12 residues. V lost 4 bases and J lost 5, with 9 bases in between. As DNA, the CDR3 is TGCGCCAGCAGCCCTAAGATGGACGAGCAGTACTTC. Translation gives CASSPKMDEQYF.

This clonotype was observed a few times. The CDR3 here is CSVDIGGETQYF. For the CDR3, the DNA is TGCAGCGTTGACATTGGTGGGGAGACCCAGTACTTC. The V gene is TRBV29-1, the J gene TRBJ2-5; D is undetermined. V gave up 3 bases and J gave up 5 bases, with 10 bases separating them. The CDR3 consists of 12 residues. Looked up from germline, CDR1 is SQVTM and CDR2 is ANQGSEA. The complete variable domain, with remaining parts taken from reference TRBV29-1 and TRBJ2-5, reads SAVISQKPSRDICQRGTSLTIQCQVDSQVTMMFWYRQQPGQSLTLIATANQGSEATYESGFVIDKFPISRPNLTFSTLTVSNMSPEDSSIYLCSVDIGGETQYFGPGTRLLVL.

This clonotype was observed many times. The V and J genes are TRBV20-1 and TRBJ2-2, with a weak D call TRBD2 (6 bases). From germline, CDR1 is DFQATT and CDR2 SNEGSKA (reference sequence). Trimming shortened V by 4 bases and J by 3 bases, and 15 bases separated the two germline ends. The CDR3 consists of 15 residues. CDR3 sequence: CSATVRGLHTGELFF. In DNA form, the CDR3 reads TGCAGTGCTACCGTCCGGGGACTTCACACCGGGGAGCTGTTTTTT.

The CDR3 sequence: CAIRGDSPQETQYF. The CDR3 DNA reads as TGTGCCATCAGGGGGGACAGTCCCCAAGAGACCCAGTACTTC. This chain joins TRBV10-3 and TRBJ2-5; 7 nucleotides match TRBD1. This CDR3 is 14 amino acids long. Unmatched junction bases numbered 5, after V lost 6 bases and J lost 1 base. CDR1 and CDR2 (germline): ENHRY, SYGVKD.

Ten or more counts support this clonotype. The J gene is TRBJ2-1, the V gene TRBV24-1; the match to TRBD2 covers 10 bases. The CDR3 length is 20 residues. V shed 2 bases and J 0 bases; nucleotides not matched to a gene: 12. Germline V gene lookup returns CDR1 KGHDR and CDR2 SFDVKD. DNA for the CDR3: TGTGCCACCAGTGATTCCCTAACTAGCGGGAAATCGGGCTCCTACAATGAGCAGTTCTTC. It yields the protein CATSDSLTSGKSGSYNEQFF.

This clonotype was found many times. The gene calls are TRBV28 and TRBJ1-1; TRBD1 matches 9 bases. CDR3 length: 16 amino acids. V gave up 4 bases and J gave up 3 bases; unmatched junction bases: 9. Germline CDR1 reads MDHEN; CDR2 reads SYDVKM. The CDR3 spells CASSSEGQGFHTEAFF. DNA for the CDR3: TGTGCCAGCAGTTCGGAAGGACAGGGGTTTCACACTGAAGCTTTCTTT.

CDR3 DNA: TGTGCCTGGAGTCGCCCTGGAGGGGGGAATGAGCAGTTCTTC. Translated, it gives CAWSRPGGGNEQFF. The chain is built from TRBV30 and TRBJ2-1, with D perhaps TRBD1 or TRBD2 (6 bases each). Germline loops: CDR1 GTSNPN, CDR2 SVGIG (reference sequence). V was shortened by 2 bases and J by 7 bases, with 15 bases between the two germline ends. This CDR3 has 14 amino acids.

This clonotype came up a few times. The V call is TRBV6-2 or TRBV6-3, the J call TRBJ1-2; no clear D gene. The CDR3 is 12 residues long. Between the trimmed V and J ends, which lost 11 bases and 0 bases, there was a span of 10 bases. Germline lookup yields CDR1 MNHEY and CDR2 SVGEGT. The CDR3 coding sequence is TGTGCCGTGTCGGACCCTAACTATGGCTACACCTTC. This sequence encodes CAVSDPNYGYTF.

CDR3 coding DNA: TGTGCCAGCAGCCCCACGAACTCTGGAAACACCATATATTTT. It is translated as CASSPTNSGNTIYF. The rearrangement uses TRBV3-1 and TRBJ1-3, with D unclear. Germline lookup yields CDR1 LGHDT and CDR2 YNNKEL (reference sequence). This CDR3 comprises 14 residues. V gave up 4 bases and J gave up 0 bases, with 7 bases separating them.

The table lists this clonotype with many counts. The rearrangement joins TRBV4-2 to TRBJ2-5; TRBD2 aligns across 8 bases. V shed 6 bases and J 1 base; nucleotides not matched to a gene: 10. Germline values: CDR1 LGHNA, CDR2 YNFKEQ. The CDR3 is made up of 16 amino acids. CDR3 residues: CASRPGGSGVQETQYF. Written as DNA, the CDR3 is TGTGCCAGCAGACCCGGCGGTAGCGGGGTCCAAGAGACCCAGTACTTC.

V is TRBV10-3 and J is TRBJ2-7; D tentatively reads TRBD1 or TRBD2 (5 bases each). Trimming cost V 6 bases and J 7 bases, with 13 bases left between them. This CDR3 is 12 amino acids long. CDR1 and CDR2 from the germline V gene are ENHRY and SYGVKD. The CDR3 protein is CAIRGTGGEQYF. DNA of the CDR3: TGTGCCATCAGGGGGACGGGCGGAGAGCAGTACTTC.

This clonotype has ten or more counts. The chain links TRBV4-1 to TRBJ2-2; D gene ambiguous. The V end was cut by 4 bases, the J end by 4 bases, with 16 bases between. CDR1 MGHRA and CDR2 YSYEKL come from the germline V gene. The CDR3 loop spans 16 amino acids. CDR3 region: CASSPKSSATTGELFF. In DNA, the CDR3 is TGCGCCAGCAGCCCCAAGTCGTCCGCCACCACCGGGGAGCTGTTTTTT.

In this sample, this clonotype turned up many times. The chain employs TRBV3-1 and TRBJ1-1; D is ambiguous. Trimming stripped 4 bases from V and 3 bases from J, with 12 bases between. Germline loops: CDR1 LGHDT, CDR2 YNNKEL (reference sequence). This CDR3 has 14 amino acids. The CDR3 DNA sequence: TGTGCCAGCAGCCCGTCCTCTTCTGACACTGAAGCTTTCTTT. Translating gives CASSPSSSDTEAFF.

This clonotype appeared many times. This sequence joins TRBV13 and TRBJ2-5; D not resolved. CDR1 and CDR2 (germline): PRHDT, FYEKMQ (reference sequence). The CDR3 is 13 amino acids. V lost 2 bases and J 5 bases, leaving 9 bases between the germline ends. CDR3 sequence (DNA): TGTGCCAGCAGCTTATATTACGGGGAGACCCAGTACTTC. Its translation is CASSLYYGETQYF.